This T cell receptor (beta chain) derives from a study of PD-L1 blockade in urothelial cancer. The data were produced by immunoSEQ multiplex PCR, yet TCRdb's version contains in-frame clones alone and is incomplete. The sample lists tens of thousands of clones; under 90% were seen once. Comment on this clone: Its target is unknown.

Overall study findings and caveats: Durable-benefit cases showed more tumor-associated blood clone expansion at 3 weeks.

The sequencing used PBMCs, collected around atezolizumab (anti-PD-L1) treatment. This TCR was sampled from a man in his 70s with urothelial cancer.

CDR3 DNA sequence: TGTGCCAGCAGCCCACTAGCGGGCCAATACAATGAGCAGTTCTTC. Residues: CASSPLAGQYNEQFF. The chain has TRBV5-5 and TRBJ2-1; 9 bases are shared with TRBD2. Trimming at V came to 4 bases and at J to 4 bases, leaving 6 bases not matched to a gene. This CDR3 region has 15 residues. Germline CDR1 SGHKS, CDR2 YYEKEE (reference sequence).